A single sample gave rise to the 12 T cell receptor beta chains below, sequenced in a study of blood T cell repertoires in COVID-19 (dated by TCRdb to between 2020 and 2021). Preparation of the library involved the immunoSEQ multiplex PCR assay. Here the immuneACCESS table is served through TCRdb, limited to in-frame sequences with V and J called. Missing clones are a known gap in these copies; in checked studies unresolved V genes cover under half, and the rest lacks a known reason. Counted in this sample were 100,000 to 140,000 clones; around 80% of them appeared once. In total, the top ten clones hold 4.3% of the sample. The sequencing input was peripheral blood. The receptor source for this set is a man between 65 and 85 years old with acute or convalescent COVID-19.

J is TRBJ2-3 and V is TRBV5-1, with 8 bases fitting TRBD2. CDR1 and CDR2 (germline): SGHRS, YFSETQ. This CDR3 is built from 15 residues. J gave up 1 base and V 4 bases, and 5 bases lay outside the gene matches. The CDR3 DNA sequence: TGCGCCAGCAGCGGTACGACTAGCGGCACAGATACGCAGTATTTT. Translation: CASSGTTSGTDTQYF.

This clone was recorded a few times. The rearrangement links TRBV6-2 or TRBV6-3 to TRBJ2-1, with TRBD1 as a possible D gene (5 bases). The CDR3 covers 16 residues. Trimming took 6 bases from V and 0 from J, leaving 15 bases between them. Per the germline V gene, CDR1 is MNHEY and CDR2 is SVGEGT. As DNA, the CDR3 is TGTGCCAGCAGCGAGCTACAGGTGAGCTCCTACAATGAGCAGTTCTTC. It is translated as CASSELQVSSYNEQFF.

The chain recombines TRBV18 with TRBJ1-2; 8 bases are shared with TRBD1. The V gene end was trimmed by 1 base and the J gene end by 6 bases; junction bases not matched to a gene: 7. The length of the CDR3 is 15 residues. Germline values: CDR1 KGHSH, CDR2 LQKENI. Here the CDR3 reads CASSPLQGDKDGYTF. For the CDR3, the DNA is TGTGCCAGCTCACCACTACAGGGGGATAAGGATGGCTACACCTTC.

This clone was seen once. The chain couples TRBV27 to TRBJ1-1, with a tentative D call TRBD1 (6 bases). Germline values: CDR1 MNHEY, CDR2 SMNVEV (reference sequence). This CDR3 is 13 amino acids long. Trimming left V 5 bases short and J 1 base short, with 8 bases between. DNA of the CDR3: TGTGCCAGCAGTCTACAGGGGAACACTGAAGCTTTCTTT. The encoded protein is CASSLQGNTEAFF.

The rearrangement joins TRBV7-2 to TRBJ2-7, with TRBD1 matching over 8 bases. V lost 3 bases to trimming and J lost 7 bases; unmatched junction nucleotides: 5. This CDR3 is built from 13 residues. Germline V gene lookup returns CDR1 SGHTA and CDR2 FQGNSA. CDR3 loop: CASSFGQGLEQYF. Here the CDR3 DNA reads TGTGCCAGCAGCTTTGGACAGGGTCTGGAGCAGTACTTC.

This rearrangement joins TRBV10-2 to TRBJ2-5; no definite D call. V was cut by 2 bases and J by 2 bases, with 3 bases left in between. Germline V lookup: CDR1 WSHSY, CDR2 SAAADI. This CDR3 region has 12 residues. CDR3 loop: CASSEQQETQYF. CDR3 bases: TGCGCCAGCAGTGAGCAACAAGAGACCCAGTACTTC.

The CDR3 coding sequence is TGTGCCAGCAGCTTAGATCGGGGTGAGGGTTCCTACAATGAGCAGTTCTTC. As protein: CASSLDRGEGSYNEQFF. J is TRBJ2-1 and V is TRBV11-3, with D tentatively TRBD2 (5 bases). V gave up 0 bases and J gave up 1 base, with 13 bases separating them. Germline V gives CDR1 SGHNT, CDR2 YENEEA. This CDR3 comprises 17 residues.

The chain combines TRBV6-1 with TRBJ1-5; D is unclear. The CDR3 runs to 11 residues. CDR1 and CDR2 (germline): MNHNS, SASEGT. V dropped 3 bases and J dropped 13 bases, with 10 bases sitting between them. This CDR3 reads CASSDLGFQHF. In DNA form, the CDR3 reads TGTGCCAGCAGTGATTTGGGCTTTCAGCATTTT.

Written as DNA, the CDR3 is TGCGCCAGCAGCCAAGACTTTGTTGGGGGGGCCCGGGCAGATACGCAGTATTTT. Amino acids: CASSQDFVGGARADTQYF. The chain employs TRBV4-1 and TRBJ2-3; TRBD2 is a possible D gene (7 bases). The CDR3 has 18 amino acids. With 0 bases removed from V and 4 bases from J, the gap between germline ends came to 20 bases. Germline CDR1 reads MGHRA; CDR2 reads YSYEKL.

The chain links TRBV7-9 to TRBJ2-3, with TRBD2 matching over 12 bases. V shed 5 bases, J shed 4 bases, and the junction held 4 bases outside the gene matches. The CDR3 is 15 amino acids. The germline CDR1 and CDR2 sequences are SEHNR and FQNEAQ (reference sequence). The CDR3 DNA follows: TGTGCCAGCAGCGTCGCTAGCGGGGGGGCAGATACGCAGTATTTT. The encoded protein is CASSVASGGADTQYF.

The gene calls are TRBV2 and TRBJ2-2; D is uncertain. V lost 7 bases to trimming and J lost 6 bases, with 12 bases between them. Per the germline V gene, CDR1 is SNHLY and CDR2 is FYNNEI. The CDR3 is 13 amino acids. Here the CDR3 DNA reads TGTGCCAGCACCGAAGCCCGGGCCGGGGAGCTGTTTTTT. It is translated as CASTEARAGELFF.

The rearrangement uses TRBV29-1 and TRBJ1-2; 7 bases line up with TRBD1. The length of the CDR3 is 14 residues. Losses at the gene ends were 1 base for V and 5 bases for J; bases not matched to a gene: 7. The V gene's germline CDR1 is SQVTM and CDR2 ANQGSEA. In DNA, the CDR3 is TGCAGCGTTGAAGCACGAGGGGGCACTTATGGCTACACCTTC. Translation gives CSVEARGGTYGYTF.